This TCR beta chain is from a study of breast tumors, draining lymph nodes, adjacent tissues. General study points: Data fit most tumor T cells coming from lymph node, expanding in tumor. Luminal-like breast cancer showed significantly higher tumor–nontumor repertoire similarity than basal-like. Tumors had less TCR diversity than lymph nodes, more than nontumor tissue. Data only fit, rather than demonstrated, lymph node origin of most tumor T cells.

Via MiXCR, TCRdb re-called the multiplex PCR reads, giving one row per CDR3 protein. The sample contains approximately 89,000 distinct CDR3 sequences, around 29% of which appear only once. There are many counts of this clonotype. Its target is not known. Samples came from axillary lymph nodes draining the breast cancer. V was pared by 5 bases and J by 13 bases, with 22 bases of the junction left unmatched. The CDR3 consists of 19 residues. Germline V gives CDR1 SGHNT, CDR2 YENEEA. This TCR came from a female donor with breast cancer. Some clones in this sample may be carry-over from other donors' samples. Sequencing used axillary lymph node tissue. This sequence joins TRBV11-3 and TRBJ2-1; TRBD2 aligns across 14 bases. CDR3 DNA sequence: TGTGCCAGCAGCCTACGCACCCCCCGACTAGCGGGAGGGTACAATGGTCAGTTCTTC. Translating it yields CASSLRTPRLAGGYNGQFF.